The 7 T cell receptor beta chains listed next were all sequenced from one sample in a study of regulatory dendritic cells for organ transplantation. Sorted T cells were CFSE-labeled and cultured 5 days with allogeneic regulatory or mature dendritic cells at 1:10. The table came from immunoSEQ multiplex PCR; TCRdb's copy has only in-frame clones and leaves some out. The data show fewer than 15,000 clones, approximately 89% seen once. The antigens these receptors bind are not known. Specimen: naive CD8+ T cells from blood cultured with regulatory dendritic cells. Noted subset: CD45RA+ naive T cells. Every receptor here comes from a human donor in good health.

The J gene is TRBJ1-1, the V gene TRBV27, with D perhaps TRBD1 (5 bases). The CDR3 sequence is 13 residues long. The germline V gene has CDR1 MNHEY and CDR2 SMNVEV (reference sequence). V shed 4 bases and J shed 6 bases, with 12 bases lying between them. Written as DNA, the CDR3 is TGTGCCAGCAGTTCCGGTCCAGGGCCTGAAGCTTTCTTT. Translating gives CASSSGPGPEAFF.

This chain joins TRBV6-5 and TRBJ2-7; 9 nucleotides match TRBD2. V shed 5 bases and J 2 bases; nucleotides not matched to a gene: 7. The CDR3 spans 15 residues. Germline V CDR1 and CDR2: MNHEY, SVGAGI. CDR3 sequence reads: CASSQPASGAYEQYF. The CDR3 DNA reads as TGTGCCAGCAGTCAGCCCGCTAGCGGGGCCTACGAGCAGTACTTC.

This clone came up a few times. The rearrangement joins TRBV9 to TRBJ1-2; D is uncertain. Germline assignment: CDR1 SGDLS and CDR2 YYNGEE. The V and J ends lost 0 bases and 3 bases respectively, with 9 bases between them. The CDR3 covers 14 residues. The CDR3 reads CASSVEESDYGYTF. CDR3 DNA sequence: TGTGCCAGCAGCGTAGAGGAGTCCGACTATGGCTACACCTTC.

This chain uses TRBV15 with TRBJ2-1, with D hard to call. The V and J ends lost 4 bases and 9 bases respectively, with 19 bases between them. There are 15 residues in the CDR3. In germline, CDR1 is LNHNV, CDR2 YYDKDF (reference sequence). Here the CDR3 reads CATSKGTPTTGEQFF. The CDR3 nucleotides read TGTGCCACCAGCAAGGGCACACCGACCACGGGTGAGCAGTTCTTC.

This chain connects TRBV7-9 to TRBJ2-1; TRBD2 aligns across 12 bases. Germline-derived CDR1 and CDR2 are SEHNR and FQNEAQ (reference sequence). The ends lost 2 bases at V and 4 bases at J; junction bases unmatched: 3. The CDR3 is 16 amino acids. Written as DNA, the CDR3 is TGTGCCAGCAGCTTACGACTAGCGGGGGATTACAATGAGCAGTTCTTC. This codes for CASSLRLAGDYNEQFF.

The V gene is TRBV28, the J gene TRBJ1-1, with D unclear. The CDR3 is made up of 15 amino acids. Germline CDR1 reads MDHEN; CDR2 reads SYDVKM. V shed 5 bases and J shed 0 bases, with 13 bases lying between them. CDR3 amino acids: CASSPDVTVNTEAFF. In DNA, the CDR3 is TGTGCCAGCAGTCCTGATGTAACAGTGAACACTGAAGCTTTCTTT.

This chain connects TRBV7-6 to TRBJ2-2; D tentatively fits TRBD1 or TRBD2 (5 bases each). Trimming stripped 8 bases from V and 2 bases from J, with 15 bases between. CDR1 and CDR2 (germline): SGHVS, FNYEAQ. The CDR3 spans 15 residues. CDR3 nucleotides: TGTGCCAGCGCTTTCGGTGGGGGAAACACCGGGGAGCTGTTTTTT. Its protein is CASAFGGGNTGELFF.